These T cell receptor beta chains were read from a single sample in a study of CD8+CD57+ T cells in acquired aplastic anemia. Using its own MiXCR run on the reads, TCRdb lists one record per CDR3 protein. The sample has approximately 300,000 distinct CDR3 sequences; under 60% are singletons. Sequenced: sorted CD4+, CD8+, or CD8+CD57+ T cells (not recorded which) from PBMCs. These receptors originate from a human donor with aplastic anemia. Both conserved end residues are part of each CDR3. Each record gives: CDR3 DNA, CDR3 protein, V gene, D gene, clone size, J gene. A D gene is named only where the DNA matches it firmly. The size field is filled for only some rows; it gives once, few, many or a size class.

TGTGCCAGCAGCCCCTCTGGAGTCCTTCCCGAGCAGTACTTC | CASSPSGVLPEQYF | TRBV5-5 | . | . | TRBJ2-7
TGCAGTGCTAACCGGGACCTAAATCAGCCCCAGCATTTT | CSANRDLNQPQHF | TRBV20-1 | . | many | TRBJ1-5
TGTGCCAGCAGTCCCGGACGGGCAACTAATGAAAAACTGTTTTTT | CASSPGRATNEKLFF | TRBV9 | . | . | TRBJ1-4
TGTGCCAGCAGCCGCGTGGGGCGGGAGCTGTTTTTT | CASSRVGRELFF | TRBV7-2 | . | . | TRBJ2-2
TGTGCCAGCACTTGGGACAGCCAAGCCTACGAGCAGTACTTC | CASTWDSQAYEQYF | TRBV2 | TRBD1 | . | TRBJ2-7
TGCGCCAGCAGCCACGAAACTAGCGGGAGTTGGAATGAGCAGTTCTTC | CASSHETSGSWNEQFF | TRBV4-1 | TRBD2 | many | TRBJ2-1
TGTGCCAGCAGCCAATACCCTCTAGCGGGAGCGACCTCGGTTCAGTACTTC | CASSQYPLAGATSVQYF | TRBV3-1 | TRBD2 | . | TRBJ2-7
TGCAGTGCTAGACCACTGAGGGGTTTTGGCTACACCTTC | CSARPLRGFGYTF | TRBV20-1 | . | . | TRBJ1-2
TGTGCCAGCAGCAACGGAATCACTGAAGCTTTCTTT | CASSNGITEAFF | TRBV12-3/TRBV12-4 | . | . | TRBJ1-1
TGTGCCAGCAGCTCTACCCGGACAGGACCTACTGGAAACACCATATATTTT | CASSSTRTGPTGNTIYF | TRBV7-9 | TRBD1 | once | TRBJ1-3
TGTGCCAGCAGCCCCACCCCCGGGACTAGTCTTGGGGCCCAGTACTTC | CASSPTPGTSLGAQYF | TRBV9 | TRBD2 | many | TRBJ2-5
TGTGCCAGCAGTGACGCTTCGGACAGTCACACTGAAGCTTTCTTT | CASSDASDSHTEAFF | TRBV25-1 | . | . | TRBJ1-1
TGTGCCAGTAGGGAGTTCGGACTGCTGAACACTGAAGCTTTCTTT | CASREFGLLNTEAFF | TRBV19 | . | . | TRBJ1-1
TGTGCCAGCATCGCAACAGGGGGTGAAGCTTTCTTT | CASIATGGEAFF | TRBV2 | TRBD1 | many | TRBJ1-1
TGTGCCAGCTCACCGCGGTTCATCGCACAGGGGGCCAGTGAGCAGTACTTC | CASSPRFIAQGASEQYF | TRBV14 | TRBD1 | few | TRBJ2-7
TGTGCCAGCAAAAAGAGGACCTACGAGCAGTACTTC | CASKKRTYEQYF | TRBV2 | . | . | TRBJ2-7
TGTGCCAGCAGCTTAGACGGGCGGGGGGGAGAAGAGACCCAGTACTTC | CASSLDGRGGEETQYF | TRBV7-2 | TRBD2 | . | TRBJ2-5
TGCAGTGCTCCGAGCACGCCAGATTCAGGGCAGCCCCAGCATTTT | CSAPSTPDSGQPQHF | TRBV20-1 | . | . | TRBJ1-5
TGCAGTGCCTCCGGGACTAGCGGGAGACCGATCTACGAGCAGTACTTC | CSASGTSGRPIYEQYF | TRBV20-1 | TRBD2 | . | TRBJ2-7
TGTGCCAGCAGCTTCGGGAGGATGAACACTGAAGCTTTCTTT | CASSFGRMNTEAFF | TRBV13 | . | many | TRBJ1-1
TGTGCCAGCAGGATAGCCGAGAACACTGAAGCTTTCTTT | CASRIAENTEAFF | TRBV6-1 | . | many | TRBJ1-1
TGCAGTGCTAGACCTGAGGGACAGGGTTCCTACGAGCAGTACTTC | CSARPEGQGSYEQYF | TRBV20-1 | TRBD1 | few | TRBJ2-7
TGTGCCAGCAGCTTGGTGGCCGAGCAGTACTTC | CASSLVAEQYF | TRBV5-6 | . | . | TRBJ2-7
TGCGCCAGCAGCCGGGCCCTCAATCAGCCCCAGCATTTT | CASSRALNQPQHF | TRBV5-1 | . | once | TRBJ1-5
TGTGCCAGTAGCCCGACAGCGCTACCCTCCTATGGCTACACCTTC | CASSPTALPSYGYTF | TRBV19 | . | . | TRBJ1-2
TGTGCCAGCAGCCCCCTTGCAGGGATCAGCAATCAGCCCCAGCATTTT | CASSPLAGISNQPQHF | TRBV7-8 | . | . | TRBJ1-5
TGTGCCAGCAGCCGCCCGGGACAGGGGGCCAATCAGCCCCAGCATTTT | CASSRPGQGANQPQHF | TRBV2 | TRBD1 | . | TRBJ1-5
TGTGCCAGTAGTGCACGACACCAGCCCAGCTCCTACGAGCAGTACTTC | CASSARHQPSSYEQYF | TRBV19 | . | . | TRBJ2-7
TGTGCCAGCAGCTTAGTCGCTAGTAGTAAAACAGATACGCAGTATTTT | CASSLVASSKTDTQYF | TRBV7-9 | . | . | TRBJ2-3
TGCGGTGCTACTAGACCTGGGGCCAACGTCCTGACTTTC | CGATRPGANVLTF | TRBV20-1 | . | . | TRBJ2-6
TGTGCCAGCAGCCCCAGTAGGTCTGACTATGGCTACACCTTC | CASSPSRSDYGYTF | TRBV5-4 | . | . | TRBJ1-2
TGTGCCAGCAGTTCCCTGGGCGGGGGTTACGAGCAGTACTTC | CASSSLGGGYEQYF | TRBV2 | TRBD2 | few | TRBJ2-7
TGTGCCAGCAGCTTACAGGGGTCCCACACAGATACGCAGTATTTT | CASSLQGSHTDTQYF | TRBV7-9 | . | many | TRBJ2-3
TGCAGTGCCCTCCTGGGACGGGCTGAGACCCAGTACTTC | CSALLGRAETQYF | TRBV20-1 | . | . | TRBJ2-5
TGTGCCAGCAGGACCGGGACTAGCGGAGTCTACGAGCAGTACTTC | CASRTGTSGVYEQYF | TRBV2 | TRBD2 | . | TRBJ2-7
TGCAGCCACCGAGGTACAGGGTCAGACTACAATGAGCAGTTCTTC | CSHRGTGSDYNEQFF | TRBV29-1 | . | . | TRBJ2-1
TGTGCCACCAGTGACCCGGGACAGGAGAGGGGATATGGGGGCTACACCTTC | CATSDPGQERGYGGYTF | TRBV24-1 | TRBD1 | . | TRBJ1-2
TGCAGCGTTAGGGACAGGGGGAGCTACAATGAGCAGTTCTTC | CSVRDRGSYNEQFF | TRBV29-1 | TRBD1 | few | TRBJ2-1
TGTGCCAGCAGTTTGTGGGGTTTGGGGACTGAAGCTTTCTTT | CASSLWGLGTEAFF | TRBV12-3/TRBV12-4 | . | many | TRBJ1-1
TGTGCCATCAGTGACTCAACAGGGTCCTATGGCTACACCTTC | CAISDSTGSYGYTF | TRBV10-3 | . | . | TRBJ1-2
TGCGCCAGCAGAAGGGAAGCTGAAGCTTTCTTT | CASRREAEAFF | TRBV10-2 | . | . | TRBJ1-1
TGCGCCAGCAGCCCGGGACTAGTCTCAGATACGCAGTATTTT | CASSPGLVSDTQYF | TRBV5-1 | TRBD2 | . | TRBJ2-3
TGTGCCAGTAGTAGGGTTAGTAGCTCTGGAAACACCATATATTTT | CASSRVSSSGNTIYF | TRBV19 | . | many | TRBJ1-3
TGCAGTGCTAGTTCGACAGGGGGCGCCTACGAGCAGTACTTC | CSASSTGGAYEQYF | TRBV20-1 | TRBD1 | . | TRBJ2-7
TGTGCCAGCAGCCCGGAGGGGAGCTCCTACGAGCAGTACTTC | CASSPEGSSYEQYF | TRBV7-9 | . | . | TRBJ2-7
TGTGCCAGCACCTCCTGGGGAGCAGATACGCAGTATTTT | CASTSWGADTQYF | TRBV12-3/TRBV12-4 | . | many | TRBJ2-3
TGCAGTGCTAGAGATGGGGCAGGGGGCCGCTATGGCTACACCTTC | CSARDGAGGRYGYTF | TRBV20-1 | TRBD1 | . | TRBJ1-2
TGTGCCAGCAGCTTGGGGACGACTTCCTACGAGCAGTACTTC | CASSLGTTSYEQYF | TRBV7-9 | . | few | TRBJ2-7
TGCGCCACCCTAGTTGGGGGGGAGGGGGAGCTGTTTTTT | CATLVGGEGELFF | TRBV10-1 | TRBD2 | many | TRBJ2-2
TGCGCCAGCAGTTCCCAGGGTTCCGCCGGGGAGCTGTTTTTT | CASSSQGSAGELFF | TRBV5-1 | . | many | TRBJ2-2
TGTGCCAGCAGCCCCGGGACAGGGATCCCCCACAATGAGCAGTTCTTC | CASSPGTGIPHNEQFF | TRBV5-4 | TRBD1 | . | TRBJ2-1
TGTGCCAGCAGCTTAGACGGACTAGCGGGAAAAGAGACCCAGTACTTC | CASSLDGLAGKETQYF | TRBV7-2 | TRBD2 | . | TRBJ2-5